This T cell receptor beta chain was sequenced in a study of blood T cell repertoires in COVID-19. Study at large: The study drew acute and convalescent COVID-19 samples from the United States, Italy and Spain.

Allocation to cohorts depended on clinical history reported by the participants. The CDR3 has 17 residues. Germline V gives CDR1 SGHNT, CDR2 YYREEE (reference sequence). The ends lost 3 bases at V and 3 bases at J; junction bases unmatched: 10. In the original processing: Reference gene primer amplification yielded estimated nucleated cell counts. Method: immunoSEQ multiplex PCR; TCRdb's copy keeps in-frame clones and lacks some. For V, J and clone size, that table is used; D and trimming come from the DNA. The sample holds about 170,000 clones, less than 85% seen once. The specimen sequenced was PBMCs or T cells enriched from blood (not recorded which). This TCR came from a woman in her forties or fifties who had recovered from COVID-19. The chain is built from TRBV5-4 and TRBJ2-2, with 8 bases lining up with TRBD1. This CDR3 reads CASSSGQGRPDTGELFF. The CDR3 nucleotides are TGTGCCAGCAGCTCCGGACAGGGAAGGCCCGACACCGGGGAGCTGTTTTTT.